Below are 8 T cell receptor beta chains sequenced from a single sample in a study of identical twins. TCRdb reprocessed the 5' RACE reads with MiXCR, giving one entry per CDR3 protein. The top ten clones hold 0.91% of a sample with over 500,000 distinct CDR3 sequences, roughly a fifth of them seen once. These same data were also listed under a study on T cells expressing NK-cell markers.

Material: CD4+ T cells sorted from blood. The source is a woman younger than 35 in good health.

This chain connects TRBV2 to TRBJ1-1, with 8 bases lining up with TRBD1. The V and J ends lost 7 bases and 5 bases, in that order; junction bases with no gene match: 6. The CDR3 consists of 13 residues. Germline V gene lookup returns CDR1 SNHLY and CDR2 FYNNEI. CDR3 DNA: TGTGCCAGCACCAGCGACAGGGGTACTGAAGCTTTCTTT. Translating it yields CASTSDRGTEAFF.

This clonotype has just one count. The CDR3 reads CASSYSSRVGNTIYF. The DNA of the CDR3 is TGTGCCAGCAGTTACTCGAGCAGGGTTGGAAACACCATATATTTT. The genes are TRBV6-5 and TRBJ1-3; tentatively, D is TRBD1 (5 bases). Per germline, CDR1 MNHEY and CDR2 SVGAGI. With 0 bases removed from V and 3 bases from J, the gap between germline ends came to 9 bases. CDR3 length: 15 amino acids.

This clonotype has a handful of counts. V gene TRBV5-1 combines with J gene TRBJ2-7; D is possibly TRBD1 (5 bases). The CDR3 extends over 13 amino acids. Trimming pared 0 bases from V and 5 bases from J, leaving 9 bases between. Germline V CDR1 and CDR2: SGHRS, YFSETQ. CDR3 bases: TGCGCCAGCAGCTTGGAACAGGCGGACGAGCAGTACTTC. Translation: CASSLEQADEQYF.

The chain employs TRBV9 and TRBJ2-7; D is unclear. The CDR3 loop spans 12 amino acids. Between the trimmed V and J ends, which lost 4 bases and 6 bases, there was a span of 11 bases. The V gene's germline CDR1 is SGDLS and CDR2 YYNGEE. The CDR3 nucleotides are TGTGCCAGCAGCCTTAATAAGGGCGAGCAGTACTTC. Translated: CASSLNKGEQYF.

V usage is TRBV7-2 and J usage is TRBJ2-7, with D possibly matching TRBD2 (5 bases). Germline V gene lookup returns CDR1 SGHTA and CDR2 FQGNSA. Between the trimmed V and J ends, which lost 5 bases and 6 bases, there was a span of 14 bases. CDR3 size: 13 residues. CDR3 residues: CASSRGLGGEQYF. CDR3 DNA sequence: TGTGCCAGCAGCCGAGGGCTGGGTGGCGAGCAGTACTTC.

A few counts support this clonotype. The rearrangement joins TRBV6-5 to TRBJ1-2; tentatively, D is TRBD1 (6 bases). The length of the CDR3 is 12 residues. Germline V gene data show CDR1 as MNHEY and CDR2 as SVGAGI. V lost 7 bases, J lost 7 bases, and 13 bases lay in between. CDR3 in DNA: TGTGCCAGCAAAACAGGGCGAGGTGGCTACACCTTC. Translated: CASKTGRGGYTF.

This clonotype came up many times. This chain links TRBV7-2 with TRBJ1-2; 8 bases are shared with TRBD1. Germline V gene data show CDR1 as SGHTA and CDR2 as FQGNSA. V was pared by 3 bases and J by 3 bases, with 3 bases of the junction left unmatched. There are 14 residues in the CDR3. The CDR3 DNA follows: TGTGCCAGCAGCTTCTTACAGGGGGACTATGGCTACACCTTC. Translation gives CASSFLQGDYGYTF.

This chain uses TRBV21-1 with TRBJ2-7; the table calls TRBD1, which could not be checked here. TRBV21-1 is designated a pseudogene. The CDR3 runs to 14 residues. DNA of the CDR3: TGTGCCAGCGGTCGACAGGGCCGCCTCGGCGAGCAGTACTTC. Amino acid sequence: CASGRQGRLGEQYF.